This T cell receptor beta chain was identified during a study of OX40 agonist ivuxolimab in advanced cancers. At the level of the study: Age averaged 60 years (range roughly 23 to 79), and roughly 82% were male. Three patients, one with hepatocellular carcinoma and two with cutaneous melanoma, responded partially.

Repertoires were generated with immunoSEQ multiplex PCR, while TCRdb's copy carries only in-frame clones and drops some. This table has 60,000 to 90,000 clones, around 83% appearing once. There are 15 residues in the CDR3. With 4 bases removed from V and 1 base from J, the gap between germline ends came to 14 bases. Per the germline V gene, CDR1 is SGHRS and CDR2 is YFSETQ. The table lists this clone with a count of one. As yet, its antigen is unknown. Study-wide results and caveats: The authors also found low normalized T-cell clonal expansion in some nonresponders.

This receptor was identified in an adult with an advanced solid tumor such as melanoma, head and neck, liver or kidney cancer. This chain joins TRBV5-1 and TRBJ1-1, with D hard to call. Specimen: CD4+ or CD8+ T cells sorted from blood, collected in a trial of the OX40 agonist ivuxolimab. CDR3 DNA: TGCGCCAGCAGCCCTTCCCTTATTGGGAACACTGAAGCTTTCTTT. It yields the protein CASSPSLIGNTEAFF.